This T cell receptor (beta chain) was recovered during a study of patients and donors after allogeneic stem cell transplantation. Notes on this clonotype: This may arise from a read error, as a much more abundant clone is one base away.

The CDR3 spans 13 residues. The germline V gene has CDR1 LGHDT and CDR2 YNNKEL (reference sequence). Trimming removed 7 bases at V and 10 bases at J, with 14 bases between. TCRdb processed the RT-PCR reads anew with MiXCR; each CDR3 protein has one entry. The sample has some 150,000 distinct CDR3 sequences, approximately 35% seen once. Sequencing was carried out using blood, either unsorted or a sorted T cell fraction (not recorded which). The clonotype was recovered from a human donor who was either an allogeneic HSCT recipient or a stem cell or donor lymphocyte infusion donor (not recorded which). It is not recorded whose cells these are; they may come from a transplant donor. This chain links TRBV3-1 with TRBJ1-6; perhaps TRBD1 as D (6 bases). Here the CDR3 DNA reads TGTGCCAGCATCACAGGGTCGGGATCACCCCTCCACTTT. This gives the protein CASITGSGSPLHF.